These 18 T cell receptor beta chains were sequenced from one sample in a study of regulatory T cells in long-lasting Graves disease. The time point here: persistent/refractory GD, antithyroid drugs over 5 years with positive TRAb. After RNA was extracted from PBMCs, the TCR library was made from it. For TCR beta, libraries came from iRepertoire HTBI primers and Arm-PCR of CDR3 regions. TCRdb re-called the multiplex PCR reads through MiXCR, storing one row per CDR3 protein. The table lists about 300,000 distinct CDR3 sequences, around a fifth of them singletons, with more than 55% in the top ten. Sequenced here: peripheral blood mononuclear cells (PBMCs), sampled when the disease was refractory, from a patient treated with antithyroid drugs. These receptors were taken from a female donor with Graves disease.

This clonotype was detected ten times or more. The V gene is TRBV11-2, the J gene TRBJ2-7; possibly TRBD1 for D (5 bases). The germline gives CDR1 SGHAT, CDR2 FQNNGV. V dropped 5 bases and J dropped 7 bases, with 15 bases sitting between them. This CDR3 spans 13 amino acids. In nucleotides, the CDR3 is TGTGCCAGCAGCGGGGATTGGGGCGAGGAGCAGTACTTC. Its protein product is CASSGDWGEEQYF.

This clonotype came up a few times. The gene calls are TRBV19 and TRBJ1-5; no definite D call. V lost 6 bases and J lost 4, with 16 bases in between. CDR1 is LNHDA, CDR2 SQIVND, per germline (reference sequence). This CDR3 has 15 amino acids. The CDR3 loop is CASSPREGFNQPQHF. The CDR3 bases are TGTGCCAGTAGCCCGAGGGAGGGCTTTAATCAGCCCCAGCATTTT.

This clonotype was recorded once. A much larger clone lies one base from this, so it may be a read error. V is TRBV6-1 and J is TRBJ2-5, with a weak D call TRBD1 (6 bases). The germline V gene encodes CDR1 MNHNS and CDR2 SASEGT. This CDR3 region has 15 residues. The V end lost 6 bases, the J end lost 5 bases, and 19 bases lay between the germline ends. This CDR3 reads CASRPRDMGSETQYF. CDR3 coding DNA: TGTGCCAGCAGGCCCCGGGACATGGGTTCCGAGACCCAGTACTTC.

V is TRBV7-3 and J is TRBJ2-3, with D perhaps TRBD1 or TRBD2 (7 bases each). The CDR3 length is 16 residues. Germline assignment: CDR1 SGHTA and CDR2 FQGTGA. Trimming removed 8 bases from V and 3 bases from J, with 21 bases in between. DNA for the CDR3: TGTGCCAGCCCCCTAAGGGGGCGGGAGAAGACAGATACGCAGTATTTT. This encodes CASPLRGREKTDTQYF.

This chain links TRBV12-3 or TRBV12-4 with TRBJ1-2; 10 positions match TRBD1. The CDR3 extends over 16 amino acids. Trimming at V came to 6 bases and at J to 8 bases, leaving 15 bases not matched to a gene. This chain's CDR3 is CASRSSGDRGLGGYTF. The CDR3 DNA reads TGTGCCAGCAGATCTTCCGGCGACAGGGGGCTTGGCGGCTACACCTTC.

This clonotype has ten or more counts. This sequence joins TRBV28 and TRBJ2-7, with D unclear. Trimming shortened V by 5 bases and J by 4 bases, and 12 bases separated the two germline ends. This CDR3 region has 13 residues. From germline, CDR1 is MDHEN and CDR2 SYDVKM. The CDR3 nucleotides read TGTGCCAGCAGTCTTACCGCGTTTTACGAGCAGTACTTC. Translated: CASSLTAFYEQYF.

This chain uses TRBV11-2 with TRBJ2-1; TRBD2 aligns across 14 bases. CDR3 length equals 17 residues. Germline CDR1 and CDR2: SGHAT and FQNNGV. The junction had 12 bases not matched to a gene; V was cut back by 5 bases and J by 9 bases. CDR3 bases: TGTGCCAGCAGCCCCTTGGGACTAGCGGGAGTCGGCAGTGAGCAGTTCTTC. The encoded protein is CASSPLGLAGVGSEQFF. The variable domain in full, with the rest retrieved from reference TRBV11-2 and TRBJ2-1, is EAGVAQSPRYKIIEKRQSVAFWCNPISGHATLYWYQQILGQGPKLLIQFQNNGVVDDSQLPKDRFSAERLKGVDSTLKIQPAKLEDSAVYLCASSPLGLAGVGSEQFFGPGTRLTVL.

This clonotype was observed a handful of times. This rearrangement joins TRBV4-3 to TRBJ2-7; a weak D match, TRBD1 (6 bases). This CDR3 is built from 14 residues. Germline lookup yields CDR1 LGHNA and CDR2 YSLEER. V was shortened by 1 base and J by 7 bases, with 14 bases between the two germline ends. The CDR3 spells CASSQGRSGVEQYF. The CDR3 DNA reads as TGCGCCAGCAGCCAAGGCCGCTCAGGGGTTGAGCAGTACTTC.

J is TRBJ1-2 and V is TRBV5-6; unclear D gene. The CDR3 is made up of 15 amino acids. Germline CDR1 is SGHDT and CDR2 is YYEEEE. The ends were cut back, 2 bases at V and 0 bases at J, with 11 bases in the middle. CDR3 in amino acids: CASSFLHRSNYGYTF. The CDR3 DNA reads TGTGCCAGCAGCTTCTTACACCGCTCTAACTATGGCTACACCTTC. The full variable domain, in which reference TRBV5-6 and TRBJ1-2 provide the parts outside the CDR3, is DAGVTQSPTHLIKTRGQQVTLRCSPKSGHDTVSWYQQALGQGPQFIFQYYEEEERQRGNFPDRFSGHQFPNYSSELNVNALLLGDSALYLCASSFLHRSNYGYTFGSGTRLTVV.

This clonotype was picked up many times. V and J are TRBV6-5 and TRBJ1-4, with D unresolved. The V gene lost 2 bases and the J gene lost 7 bases, with 14 bases spanning the gap. Germline V lookup: CDR1 MNHEY, CDR2 SVGAGI. The CDR3 runs 15 residues. The CDR3 here is CASSYLGESPEKLFF. CDR3 DNA sequence: TGTGCCAGCAGTTACCTGGGTGAAAGCCCTGAAAAACTGTTTTTT.

This clonotype was observed a few times. V is TRBV6-1 and J is TRBJ2-7; TRBD2 matches 7 bases. This CDR3 comprises 15 residues. V lost 5 bases to trimming and J lost 1 base; unmatched junction nucleotides: 8. Germline V CDR1 and CDR2: MNHNS, SASEGT. Written as DNA, the CDR3 is TGTGCCAGCAGTCCCAACCGGGACTATTCCTACGAGCAGTACTTC. This gives the protein CASSPNRDYSYEQYF.

Turning to this clonotype: A much larger clone differs by one base, so this may be a read error. The chain employs TRBV28 and TRBJ2-7; 9 bases fit TRBD1. This CDR3 comprises 13 residues. The V segment lost 8 bases and the J segment 5 bases; nucleotides outside the gene matches: 7. Germline CDR1 MDHEN, CDR2 SYDVKM. CDR3 coding DNA: TGTGCCAGCGGTTCGGGACAGGGCGACGAGCAGTACTTC. Protein sequence: CASGSGQGDEQYF.

This clonotype was recorded many times. J is TRBJ2-7 and V is TRBV9; TRBD1 might be the D (5 bases). Per the germline V gene, CDR1 is SGDLS and CDR2 is YYNGEE. Trimming left V 5 bases short and J 3 bases short, with 12 bases between. The CDR3 length is 13 residues. The CDR3 region is CASSLAGNYEQYF. Written as DNA, the CDR3 is TGTGCCAGCAGTTTAGCAGGGAACTACGAGCAGTACTTC.

Notes on this clonotype: Because it lacks the conserved phenylalanine or tryptophan at the end, this CDR3 is likely a read error. The chain uses TRBV6-2 or TRBV6-3 and TRBJ1-1; 9 bases line up with TRBD1. The CDR3 consists of 14 residues. J lost 9 bases, V lost 5 bases, and 10 bases had no gene match. Germline CDR1 MNHEY, CDR2 SVGEGT. In DNA, the CDR3 is TGTGCCAGCAGTCCGGGACAGGGCATGTTCAAAGCTTTCCTT. The encoded protein is CASSPGQGMFKAFL.

In regard to this clonotype: Being one base from a much bigger clone, this may be a read error. V is TRBV6-1 and J is TRBJ2-7; no definite D call. With 6 bases removed from V and 3 bases from J, the gap between germline ends came to 15 bases. The CDR3 spans 14 residues. Germline lookup yields CDR1 MNHNS and CDR2 SASEGT. The DNA of the CDR3 is TGTGCCAGCAGAGGTGGGCAGCCCTTCTACGAGCAGTACTTC. It yields the protein CASRGGQPFYEQYF.

The chain has TRBV4-3 and TRBJ2-7, with D unresolved. Between the trimmed V and J ends, which lost 0 bases and 3 bases, there was a span of 12 bases. This CDR3 contains 15 residues. Germline V gene lookup returns CDR1 LGHNA and CDR2 YSLEER. The CDR3 DNA reads as TGCGCCAGCAGCCAAGATCGATACACCCACTACGAGCAGTACTTC. This gives the protein CASSQDRYTHYEQYF.

This clonotype was detected ten times or more. The rearrangement joins TRBV5-5 to TRBJ1-6; 9 bases line up with TRBD1. With 2 bases clipped from V and 7 bases from J, the junction kept 7 bases outside the gene matches. The CDR3 totals 16 residues. CDR1 and CDR2 from the germline V gene are SGHKS and YYEKEE (reference sequence). The DNA of the CDR3 is TGTGCCAGCAGCTTTGACTGGGACAGGGTCAATTCACCCCTCCACTTT. It is translated as CASSFDWDRVNSPLHF.

A word on this clonotype: A much more abundant neighbour one base away suggests this may be a read error. CDR3 sequence (DNA): TGTGTCACCAGTGATTCCGGGACAGCCAAAAACATTCAGTACTTC. This encodes CVTSDSGTAKNIQYF. The chain couples TRBV24-1 to TRBJ2-4; TRBD1 or TRBD2 may be the D gene (5 bases each). There are 15 residues in the CDR3. Germline CDR1 reads KGHDR; CDR2 reads SFDVKD.